The clone carrying this T cell receptor beta chain has a handful of counts. Antigen unknown. TCRdb analysed the 5' RACE reads with MiXCR anew, one entry per CDR3 protein. The sample holds over 400,000 distinct CDR3 sequences, about 24% seen once. Looked up from germline, CDR1 is SQVTM and CDR2 is ANQGSEA. This CDR3 spans 14 amino acids. Trimming pared 6 bases from V and 9 bases from J, leaving 21 bases between. This entry belongs to a study of CD8 T cells in ankylosing spondylitis. Notes on the study in general: A motif of eight or nine highly homologous TCR beta variants was seen as apparently characteristic of ankylosing spondylitis blood.

Material for sequencing was blood, either unsorted or a sorted T cell fraction (not recorded which). The rearrangement uses TRBV29-1 and TRBJ2-1; possibly TRBD2 for D (5 bases). This TCR derives from a male donor with ankylosing spondylitis. DNA for the CDR3: TGCAGCGTCCTCGCGGGCAATCGTATCGGTGAGCAGTTCTTC. This translates into CSVLAGNRIGEQFF.